This TCR beta chain was retrieved from a study of vaccination effects on CD4 cells after COVID-19 (dated 2022 in TCRdb). Background for the entire study: Each participant got two doses of an mRNA SARS-CoV-2 vaccine, either BNT162b2 or mRNA-1273. Cultures from other donors in the study were sequenced with the Oncomine TCR Beta short-read assay on an Illumina iSeq 100. The full study included over 8 COVID-19 convalescent patients and a few SARS-CoV-2-naive healthy vaccine recipients. In both COVID-19 convalescent patients and infection-naive vaccine recipients, the study compared SARS-CoV-2 spike-specific CD4+ TCR repertoires from before mRNA vaccination with those from after it.

The library came from the immunoSEQ multiplex PCR assay. DNA from the cultured and isolated CD4+ T cells underwent TCR beta CDR3 sequencing. As for how the authors treated the data: Non-productive TCR sequences were removed, reads were trimmed to the CDR3 region, and CDR3s of at least 7 amino acids were retained. Antigen-specific clonotypes were identified using the MANAFEST web app by comparison of expansion in peptide wells against reference cultures. To be called positive, a clone needed expansion at FDR<0.05 compared with the reference and with all other wells, an odds ratio greater than 5, and a frequency greater than 0.1% in two replicate wells. Cross-reactive clonotypes were defined as significantly expanded in SARS-CoV-2 spike wells and in at least one common cold coronavirus spike condition. Using the stringdist R package, CDR3 similarity was measured by Levenshtein distance, and unrooted trees were constructed with ape in R 3.6.1. Sourced from immuneACCESS, this table was stored by TCRdb with only in-frame sequences that have V and J called. A share of the clones is absent; for the studies checked, an unresolved V gene accounts for under half, and the remainder has no known explanation. That table is the source of V, J and clone size, and D and trimming were worked out from the DNA. The sample table shows under 70,000 clones, and around 75% are seen once. Of the sample, 3.5% to 4.5% is held by the ten largest clones.

As to this clone: Its antigen has not been determined. No much larger clone is present one base from it, and per-base qualities are unavailable.

The paper as a whole reports these results and caveats: The study was limited by a small number of convalescent patients, and early post-infection timepoints were lacking. In healthy vaccine recipients, vaccine-induced clones were almost all SARS-CoV-2 mono-reactive, with only 1 of 255 being cross-reactive with common cold coronaviruses. Marked clonal contraction was observed in both infection-induced and vaccine-induced clones at late post-vaccination timepoints, consistent with waning T cell responses.

In the ViraFEST assay, PBMC were stimulated with viral peptide pools, and antigen-specific CD4+ T cell clonotypes were then identified by expansion using TCR sequencing. After less than 13 days of culture, CD4+ T cells were isolated with the EasySep CD4+ T cell isolation kit. The absence of prior SARS-CoV-2 infection in healthy vaccine recipients was confirmed by negative nucleocapsid antibodies before and after vaccination. Each well held around 1.9 million PBMC cultured in IMDM containing around 5% human AB serum, 8 to 10 IU/ml IL-2 and gentamicin, along with around 9.4 ug/ml peptides. Half of the culture medium was replaced with fresh IL-2-containing medium on days 3 and 7. Unless noted otherwise, every peptide stimulation condition was cultured in triplicate wells. Using Ficoll-Paque Plus gradient centrifugation, PBMC were separated from whole blood and then either used fresh or cryopreserved at -140C. Overlapping peptide pools spanned the spike proteins of SARS-CoV-2 and the common cold coronaviruses HCoV-NL63, HCoV-OC43 and HCoV-229E. The QIAamp micro DNA kit was used to extract genomic DNA from the cultured CD4+ T cells.

This TCR came from a human donor who received a COVID-19 vaccine. The specimen comprised CD4+ T cells from PBMCs cultured with HCoV-OC43 spike peptides, sampled before COVID-19 vaccination. The label giving this sample's cell subset or site can be read as: HCoV-OC43 spike overlapping peptide pool stimulation.

Read as DNA, the sequence is TGCAGTGCTAGTGGAGGGGGCCCAGCTTTCTTT. The encoded protein is CSASGGGPAFF. The rearranged chain carries TRBV20-1 and TRBJ1-1; 7 of the junction bases match TRBD1. Via the germline V gene (reference sequence), CDR1 is DFQATT and CDR2 SNEGSKA. The CDR3, cysteine through phenylalanine, is 11 amino acids long. Only the CDR3 region is kept as DNA, spanning 33 bases read in frame from base 1. V ends up 3 bases short and J 10 bases short, with an unmatched junction base count of 5.